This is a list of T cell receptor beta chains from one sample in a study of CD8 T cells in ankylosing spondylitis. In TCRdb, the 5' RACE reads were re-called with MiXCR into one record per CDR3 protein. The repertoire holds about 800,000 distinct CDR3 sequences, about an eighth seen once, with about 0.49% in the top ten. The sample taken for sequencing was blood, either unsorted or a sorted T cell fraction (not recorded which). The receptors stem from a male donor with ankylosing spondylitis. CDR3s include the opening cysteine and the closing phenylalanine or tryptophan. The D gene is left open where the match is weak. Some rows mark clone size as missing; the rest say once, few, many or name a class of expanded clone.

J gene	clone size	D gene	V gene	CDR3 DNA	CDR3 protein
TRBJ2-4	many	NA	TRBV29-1	TGCAGCGTTGCCGGAGGTTGGGACATTCAGTACTTC	CSVAGGWDIQYF
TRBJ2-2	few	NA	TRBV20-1	TGCAGTGCTAGCGGCGCGGGCATGAACACCGGGGAGCTGTTTTTT	CSASGAGMNTGELFF
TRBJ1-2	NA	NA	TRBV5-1	TGCGCCAGCAGCTTGGGGCCAGGGACCGATGGCTACACCTTC	CASSLGPGTDGYTF
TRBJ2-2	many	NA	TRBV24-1	TGTGCCACCGGAAGAAGCGGACAGACCACCGGGGAGCTGTTTTTT	CATGRSGQTTGELFF
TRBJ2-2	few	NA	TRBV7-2	TGTGCCAGCAGCTTATCCGGGGGTAGGGACACCGGGGAGCTGTTTTTT	CASSLSGGRDTGELFF
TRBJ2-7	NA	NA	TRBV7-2	TGTGCCAGCAGCCCGAGTGTCACCTACGAGCAGTACTTC	CASSPSVTYEQYF
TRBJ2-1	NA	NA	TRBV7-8	TGTGCCAGCAGCTTGCGGCAGGACACCTACAATGAGCAGTTCTTC	CASSLRQDTYNEQFF
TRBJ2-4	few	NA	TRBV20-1	TGCAGTGCTCGCCTAAACATTCAGTACTTC	CSARLNIQYF
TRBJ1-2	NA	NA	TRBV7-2	TGTGCCAGCCTCCTGCGGGGTGCCTTAACGAACTATGGCTACACCTTC	CASLLRGALTNYGYTF
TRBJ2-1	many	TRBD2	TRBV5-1	TGCGCCAGCAGCTTTGGACTAGCGGGGGTATACAATGAGCAGTTCTTC	CASSFGLAGVYNEQFF
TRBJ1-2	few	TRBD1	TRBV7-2	TGTGCCAGCAGCTTAGACCCAGGGGGCGCGAATGGCTACACCTTC	CASSLDPGGANGYTF
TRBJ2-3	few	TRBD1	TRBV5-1	TGCGCCAGCAGCCGTACCGGGACAGGGGGAACAGATACGCAGTATTTT	CASSRTGTGGTDTQYF
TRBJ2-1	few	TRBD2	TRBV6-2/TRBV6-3	TGTGCCAGCAGGAGAGCGGGAGAGGGCGTCTACAATGAGCAGTTCTTC	CASRRAGEGVYNEQFF
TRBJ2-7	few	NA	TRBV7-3	TGTGCCAGCAGGAAGGCCGATTCCTACGAGCAGTACTTC	CASRKADSYEQYF
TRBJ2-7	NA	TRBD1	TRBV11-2	TGTGCCAGCGGACAAAGACCAGGACAGGGACAGTTCTACGAGCAGTACTTC	CASGQRPGQGQFYEQYF
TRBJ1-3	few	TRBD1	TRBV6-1	TGTGCCAGCCACCCCCCGGGACAGGGGGACACCATATATTTT	CASHPPGQGDTIYF
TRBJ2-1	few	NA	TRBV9	TGTGCCAGCAGCGTACCGAGCCTAGGCGAGCAGTTCTTC	CASSVPSLGEQFF
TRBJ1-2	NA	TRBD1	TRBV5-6	TGTGCCAGCAGCTTGCTGGACAGGGGGCTTTTCTATGGCTACACCTTC	CASSLLDRGLFYGYTF
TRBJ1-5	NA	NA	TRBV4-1	TGCGCCAGCAGCCAAGAGAACGGCCCCGGGCCCCAGCATTTT	CASSQENGPGPQHF
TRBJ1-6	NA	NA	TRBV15	TGTGCCACCACAGCGGGGGGCTCCTATAATTCACCCCTCCACTTT	CATTAGGSYNSPLHF
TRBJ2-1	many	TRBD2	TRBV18	TGTGCCAGCAGCCCACTAGCGGACTCCTACAATGAGCAGTTCTTC	CASSPLADSYNEQFF
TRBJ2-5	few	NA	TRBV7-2	TGTGCCAGCACCAGAGACGGTCCGTACCAAGAGACCCAGTACTTC	CASTRDGPYQETQYF
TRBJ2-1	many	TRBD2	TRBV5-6	TGTGCCAGCAGCTCCTTACTAGCGGGAGAGGACAATGAGCAGTTCTTC	CASSSLLAGEDNEQFF
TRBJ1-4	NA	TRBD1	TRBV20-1	TGCAGTGCTATGGGACAGGGGGAAAAACTGTTTTTT	CSAMGQGEKLFF